This T cell receptor (beta chain) came from a study of blood T cells in healthy people across ages. The study's findings and limits: Aged donors had fewer naive CD4+ cells and lower diversity than long-lived donors.

Trimming cost V 5 bases and J 5 bases, with 18 bases left between them. The CDR3 runs to 15 residues. Remarks on this clonotype: Its antigen is unknown.

A second PCR of about 6 to 11 cycles used a sample-barcoded 5' primer and a J-beta primer mix. MiXCR, run by TCRdb on the 5' RACE reads, gives a single entry per CDR3 protein. The repertoire holds about a million distinct CDR3 sequences, roughly 50% seen once, with 13% in the top ten. The chain couples TRBV12-3 or TRBV12-4 to TRBJ2-5; no firm D call. Sequencing was performed on blood. This clonotype was obtained from a man in his thirties or forties in good health. The CDR3 DNA reads TGTGCCAGCAGTGCCCCCCAATCGGGTCCGGAGACCCAGTACTTC. Translated, it gives CASSAPQSGPETQYF.